These 26 T cell receptor beta chains were sequenced from one sample in a study of blood T cell repertoires in COVID-19. The assay was immunoSEQ multiplex PCR, and TCRdb's table has in-frame clones only and misses some. The sample holds about 200,000 clones, 65% to 90% seen once. Source material: peripheral blood. All receptors derive from a man older than 75 with acute or convalescent COVID-19.

About this clone itself: Other DNA variants within this sample encode the same CDR3. The rearrangement links TRBV12-3 or TRBV12-4 to TRBJ2-1; tentative D call: TRBD2 (6 bases). V lost 3 bases and J 6 bases, leaving 6 bases between the germline ends. This CDR3 region has 12 residues. For the CDR3, the DNA is TGTGCCAGCAGTTTGGGGGGCAATGAGCAGTTCTTC. This codes for CASSLGGNEQFF.

The chain employs TRBV28 and TRBJ2-5, with D perhaps TRBD1 (6 bases). Germline V lookup: CDR1 MDHEN, CDR2 SYDVKM. V was trimmed by 3 bases and J by 5 bases, leaving 13 bases between them. The CDR3 is 14 residues long. The CDR3 sequence: CASSFVGARETQYF. Written as DNA, the CDR3 is TGTGCCAGCAGTTTCGTGGGGGCTCGGGAGACCCAGTACTTC.

The chain couples TRBV29-1 to TRBJ1-2, with D possibly matching TRBD1 (5 bases). The V gene's germline CDR1 is SQVTM and CDR2 ANQGSEA. Trimming removed 2 bases from V and 9 bases from J, with 10 bases in between. The CDR3 runs 11 residues. The CDR3 reads CSVERQLSYTF. The CDR3 bases are TGCAGCGTTGAAAGACAGCTAAGCTACACCTTC.

Details on this clone: The junction departs from the called germline gene at one end, perhaps through a read error. The chain employs TRBV12-3 or TRBV12-4 and TRBJ2-7; 10 bases agree with TRBD2. The CDR3 runs to 13 residues. CDR3 nucleotide sequence: TGTGCCAGCAGTCTAGCGGGAGTTGGCGAGCAGTACTTC. This codes for CASSLAGVGEQYF.

The V and J genes are TRBV7-2 and TRBJ2-1, with TRBD1 matching 10 bases. Losses at the gene ends were 8 bases for V and 10 bases for J; bases not matched to a gene: 11. From germline, CDR1 is SGHTA and CDR2 FQGNSA. This CDR3 region has 14 residues. The CDR3 spells CASRETGGLGEQFF. DNA for the CDR3: TGTGCCAGCCGGGAGACAGGGGGCTTAGGGGAGCAGTTCTTC.

The rearrangement uses TRBV5-5 and TRBJ1-5; tentatively, D is TRBD1 (5 bases). The CDR3 is made up of 15 amino acids. The V gene lost 0 bases and the J gene lost 3 bases, with 10 bases spanning the gap. Germline V gives CDR1 SGHKS, CDR2 YYEKEE (reference sequence). CDR3: CASSLDQGFNQPQHF. CDR3 nucleotide sequence: TGTGCCAGCAGCTTGGATCAGGGCTTCAATCAGCCCCAGCATTTT. Combining the CDR3 with reference TRBV5-5 and TRBJ1-5 gives the whole variable domain DAGVTQSPTHLIKTRGQQVTLRCSPISGHKSVSWYQQVLGQGPQFIFQYYEKEERGRGNFPDRFSARQFPNYSSELNVNALLLGDSALYLCASSLDQGFNQPQHFGDGTRLSIL.

This sequence joins TRBV9 and TRBJ2-5; 8 nucleotides match TRBD2. V lost 0 bases, J lost 5 bases, and 3 bases stayed unmatched. The CDR3 loop spans 14 amino acids. Per the germline V gene, CDR1 is SGDLS and CDR2 is YYNGEE. The CDR3 nucleotides read TGTGCCAGCAGCGTAGTCCCGGGAGGGGAGACCCAGTACTTC. Translation gives CASSVVPGGETQYF.

The rearrangement joins TRBV30 to TRBJ1-2, with TRBD1 as a possible D gene (6 bases). The germline CDR1 and CDR2 sequences are GTSNPN and SVGIG (reference sequence). The CDR3 consists of 14 residues. The V end lost 7 bases, the J end lost 1 base, and 16 bases lay between the germline ends. The CDR3 DNA is TGTGCCTATCACCACGGACAGAATAACTATGGCTACACCTTC. Translation gives CAYHHGQNNYGYTF. The full variable domain, completed using reference TRBV30 and TRBJ1-2, is SQTIHQWPATLVQPVGSPLSLECTVEGTSNPNLYWYRQAAGRGLQLLFYSVGIGQISSEVPQNLSASRPQDRQFILSSKKLLLSDSGFYLCAYHHGQNNYGYTFGSGTRLTVV.

In this sample, this clone turned up a few times. The chain is built from TRBV28 and TRBJ1-1; D might be TRBD1 (5 bases). Germline loops: CDR1 MDHEN, CDR2 SYDVKM. Trimming removed 4 bases at V and 1 base at J, with 13 bases between. This CDR3 has 15 residues. CDR3 DNA sequence: TGTGCCAGCAGTTCCCCCGGGACTGCGAACACTGAAGCTTTCTTT. It is translated as CASSSPGTANTEAFF. Using reference TRBV28 and TRBJ1-1 for the parts outside the CDR3, the full variable domain is DVKVTQSSRYLVKRTGEKVFLECVQDMDHENMFWYRQDPGLGLRLIYFSYDVKMKEKGDIPEGYSVSREKKERFSLILESASTNQTSMYLCASSSPGTANTEAFFGQGTRLTVV.

This clone has just one count. The chain combines TRBV7-2 with TRBJ1-2; 11 nucleotides line up with TRBD1. This CDR3 is 17 amino acids long. Germline V gives CDR1 SGHTA, CDR2 FQGNSA. Trimming at V came to 2 bases and at J to 6 bases, leaving 11 bases not matched to a gene. The CDR3, as DNA: TGTGCCAGCAGCTTACGGGGTTACCGGACAGGGGGCGATGGCTACACCTTC. This codes for CASSLRGYRTGGDGYTF. Together with reference TRBV7-2 and TRBJ1-2, the CDR3 gives the full variable domain: GAGVSQSPSNKVTEKGKDVELRCDPISGHTALYWYRQSLGQGLEFLIYFQGNSAPDKSGLPSDRFSAERTGGSVSTLTIQRTQQEDSAVYLCASSLRGYRTGGDGYTFGSGTRLTVV.

J is TRBJ1-3 and V is TRBV11-2; 7 bases align to TRBD1. This CDR3 is 12 amino acids long. Unmatched junction bases numbered 4, after V lost 4 bases and J lost 10 bases. CDR1 and CDR2 from the germline V gene are SGHAT and FQNNGV. CDR3 in DNA: TGTGCCAGCAGCTCGCAGGGGGGAACCATATATTTT. It yields the protein CASSSQGGTIYF.

The table lists this clone with a few counts. CDR3 DNA: TGCAGTGCTAGTAAGGGTGTCGGGGACACTGAAGCTTTCTTT. The encoded protein is CSASKGVGDTEAFF. This chain joins TRBV20-1 and TRBJ1-1; D gene uncertain. The germline V gene has CDR1 DFQATT and CDR2 SNEGSKA (reference sequence). With 3 bases removed from V and 3 bases from J, the gap between germline ends came to 14 bases. This CDR3 is built from 14 residues.

CDR3 in amino acids: CASLREPPNTGELFF. Written as DNA, the CDR3 is TGCGCCAGCCTGAGGGAACCCCCGAACACCGGGGAGCTGTTTTTT. The rearrangement links TRBV5-1 to TRBJ2-2, with D possibly being TRBD2 (5 bases). Germline V gene data show CDR1 as SGHRS and CDR2 as YFSETQ. V lost 7 bases and J 0 bases, leaving 13 bases between the germline ends. The CDR3 sequence is 15 residues long.

V gene TRBV10-3 combines with J gene TRBJ2-1; 10 nucleotides match TRBD1. J gave up 9 bases and V 7 bases, and 6 bases lay outside the gene matches. CDR3 length: 13 amino acids. Per germline, CDR1 ENHRY and CDR2 SYGVKD. The CDR3, as DNA: TGTGCCATCAAAGGGACAGGGGACGGTGAGCAGTTCTTC. It codes for CAIKGTGDGEQFF.

The chain combines TRBV4-1 with TRBJ2-1, with 10 bases matching TRBD2. Germline CDR1 MGHRA, CDR2 YSYEKL. This CDR3 is built from 16 residues. The ends lost 0 bases at V and 4 bases at J; junction bases unmatched: 3. DNA of the CDR3: TGCGCCAGCAGCCAAGACTGGACTAGCGGTTACAATGAGCAGTTCTTC. Its translation: CASSQDWTSGYNEQFF.

This chain links TRBV21-1 with TRBJ1-6; no DNA check was done on the table's D call, TRBD1. TRBV21-1 is a documented pseudogene. CDR3 size: 20 residues. CDR3 amino acids: CASSPKATQAISSYNSPLHF. CDR3 nucleotides: TGTGCCAGCTCCCCTAAAGCAACACAGGCGATAAGCTCCTATAATTCACCCCTCCACTTT.

The genes are TRBV27 and TRBJ2-7, with a possible D match to TRBD2 (6 bases). Trimming removed 2 bases from V and 9 bases from J, with 17 bases in between. The CDR3 runs 14 residues. CDR1 and CDR2 from the germline V gene are MNHEY and SMNVEV (reference sequence). The CDR3 DNA is TGTGCCAGCAGTTTAGCCACCCCAGGGAGGAGGCAGTACTTC. Its protein product is CASSLATPGRRQYF.

The rearrangement uses TRBV3-1 (or the pseudogene TRBV3-2) and TRBJ2-3, with 13 positions matching TRBD2. J was trimmed by 3 bases and V by 4 bases; bases with no gene match: 7. This CDR3 contains 17 residues. Germline V lookup: CDR1 LGHDT, CDR2 YNNKEL (reference sequence). As DNA, the CDR3 is TGTGCCAGCAGCCTCTCTGGACTAGCGGGAGAGACAGATACGCAGTATTTT. Translating it yields CASSLSGLAGETDTQYF.

This chain uses TRBV6-5 with TRBJ2-7; 7 bases match TRBD1. V was pared by 2 bases and J by 4 bases, with 11 bases of the junction left unmatched. Germline-derived CDR1 and CDR2 are MNHEY and SVGAGI. CDR3 length: 16 amino acids. This chain's CDR3 is CASSYRRGTVQYEQYF. The CDR3 DNA reads TGTGCCAGCAGTTACCGGAGAGGGACAGTCCAATACGAGCAGTACTTC.

V and J are TRBV5-8 and TRBJ1-5; D is perhaps TRBD1 (6 bases). Per germline, CDR1 SGHTS and CDR2 YDEGEE. The CDR3 has 14 amino acids. V lost 2 bases, J lost 3 bases, and 9 bases lay in between. For the CDR3, the DNA is TGTGCCAGCAGCTTCAGGGGCTCCAATCAGCCCCAGCATTTT. Translation: CASSFRGSNQPQHF.

The V call is TRBV7-3, the J call TRBJ2-1; 7 nucleotides match TRBD2. V shed 5 bases, J shed 3 bases, and the junction held 10 bases outside the gene matches. CDR1 is SGHTA and CDR2 is FQGTGA in the germline V gene. The CDR3 has 16 amino acids. Here the CDR3 DNA reads TGTGCCAGCAGCCTAAAAAGCGGGACTGGCTACAATGAGCAGTTCTTC. Its translation: CASSLKSGTGYNEQFF.

This clone was observed once. The chain employs TRBV24-1 and TRBJ2-1, with 7 bases aligning to TRBD1. The V gene end was trimmed by 3 bases and the J gene end by 4 bases; junction bases not matched to a gene: 11. Germline V gene data show CDR1 as KGHDR and CDR2 as SFDVKD. The CDR3 covers 17 residues. CDR3 coding DNA: TGTGCCACCAGTGATCAACAGGGGTCCCCCTTTTACAATGAGCAGTTCTTC. Translating it yields CATSDQQGSPFYNEQFF.

The chain combines TRBV28 with TRBJ2-3, with 7 bases matching TRBD1. Germline CDR1 is MDHEN and CDR2 is SYDVKM. The CDR3 covers 14 residues. J was trimmed by 3 bases and V by 7 bases; bases with no gene match: 7. The CDR3 protein is CASKGTATTDTQYF. The DNA of the CDR3 is TGTGCCAGCAAAGGGACAGCCACGACAGATACGCAGTATTTT.

The V gene is TRBV7-2, the J gene TRBJ1-1; D gene unclear. This CDR3 is 15 amino acids long. Germline V gene sequence: CDR1 SGHTA, CDR2 FQGNSA. V was cut by 0 bases and J by 1 base, with 9 bases left in between. The CDR3 region is CASSLAPRGNTEAFF. CDR3 sequence (DNA): TGTGCCAGCAGCTTAGCCCCCCGAGGGAACACTGAAGCTTTCTTT. Full variable domain (rest looked up from reference TRBV7-2 and TRBJ1-1): GAGVSQSPSNKVTEKGKDVELRCDPISGHTALYWYRQSLGQGLEFLIYFQGNSAPDKSGLPSDRFSAERTGGSVSTLTIQRTQQEDSAVYLCASSLAPRGNTEAFFGQGTRLTVV.

This clone was counted a few times. The genes are TRBV3-1 (or the pseudogene TRBV3-2) and TRBJ2-5; 8 bases match TRBD1. The CDR3 has 17 residues. In germline, CDR1 is LGHDT, CDR2 YNNKEL (reference sequence). The V gene end was trimmed by 0 bases and the J gene end by 4 bases; junction bases not matched to a gene: 10. DNA of the CDR3: TGTGCCAGCAGCCAAGAACGGAGGGGCAGGGGGCCAGAGACCCAGTACTTC. Its translation: CASSQERRGRGPETQYF.

CDR3 residues: CAISESGLAPNEQFF. CDR3 nucleotide sequence: TGTGCCATCAGTGAGTCGGGACTAGCGCCTAATGAGCAGTTCTTC. This chain uses TRBV10-3 with TRBJ2-1; 10 bases fit TRBD2. This CDR3 region has 15 residues. V dropped 0 bases and J dropped 7; count of bases not matched to a gene: 3. The germline gives CDR1 ENHRY, CDR2 SYGVKD.